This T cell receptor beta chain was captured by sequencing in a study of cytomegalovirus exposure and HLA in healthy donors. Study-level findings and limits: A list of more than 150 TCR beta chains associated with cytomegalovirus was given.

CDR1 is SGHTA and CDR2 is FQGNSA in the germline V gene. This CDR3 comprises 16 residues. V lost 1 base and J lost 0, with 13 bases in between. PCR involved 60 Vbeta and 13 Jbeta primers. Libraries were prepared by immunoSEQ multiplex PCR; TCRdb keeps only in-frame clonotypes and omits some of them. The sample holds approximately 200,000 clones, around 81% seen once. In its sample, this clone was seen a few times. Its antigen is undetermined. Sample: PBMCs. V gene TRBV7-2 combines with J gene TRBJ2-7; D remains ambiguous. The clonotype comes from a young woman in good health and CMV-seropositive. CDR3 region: CASSLGGYFVSYEQYF. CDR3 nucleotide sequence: TGTGCCAGCAGCTTAGGCGGTTATTTTGTCTCCTACGAGCAGTACTTC.